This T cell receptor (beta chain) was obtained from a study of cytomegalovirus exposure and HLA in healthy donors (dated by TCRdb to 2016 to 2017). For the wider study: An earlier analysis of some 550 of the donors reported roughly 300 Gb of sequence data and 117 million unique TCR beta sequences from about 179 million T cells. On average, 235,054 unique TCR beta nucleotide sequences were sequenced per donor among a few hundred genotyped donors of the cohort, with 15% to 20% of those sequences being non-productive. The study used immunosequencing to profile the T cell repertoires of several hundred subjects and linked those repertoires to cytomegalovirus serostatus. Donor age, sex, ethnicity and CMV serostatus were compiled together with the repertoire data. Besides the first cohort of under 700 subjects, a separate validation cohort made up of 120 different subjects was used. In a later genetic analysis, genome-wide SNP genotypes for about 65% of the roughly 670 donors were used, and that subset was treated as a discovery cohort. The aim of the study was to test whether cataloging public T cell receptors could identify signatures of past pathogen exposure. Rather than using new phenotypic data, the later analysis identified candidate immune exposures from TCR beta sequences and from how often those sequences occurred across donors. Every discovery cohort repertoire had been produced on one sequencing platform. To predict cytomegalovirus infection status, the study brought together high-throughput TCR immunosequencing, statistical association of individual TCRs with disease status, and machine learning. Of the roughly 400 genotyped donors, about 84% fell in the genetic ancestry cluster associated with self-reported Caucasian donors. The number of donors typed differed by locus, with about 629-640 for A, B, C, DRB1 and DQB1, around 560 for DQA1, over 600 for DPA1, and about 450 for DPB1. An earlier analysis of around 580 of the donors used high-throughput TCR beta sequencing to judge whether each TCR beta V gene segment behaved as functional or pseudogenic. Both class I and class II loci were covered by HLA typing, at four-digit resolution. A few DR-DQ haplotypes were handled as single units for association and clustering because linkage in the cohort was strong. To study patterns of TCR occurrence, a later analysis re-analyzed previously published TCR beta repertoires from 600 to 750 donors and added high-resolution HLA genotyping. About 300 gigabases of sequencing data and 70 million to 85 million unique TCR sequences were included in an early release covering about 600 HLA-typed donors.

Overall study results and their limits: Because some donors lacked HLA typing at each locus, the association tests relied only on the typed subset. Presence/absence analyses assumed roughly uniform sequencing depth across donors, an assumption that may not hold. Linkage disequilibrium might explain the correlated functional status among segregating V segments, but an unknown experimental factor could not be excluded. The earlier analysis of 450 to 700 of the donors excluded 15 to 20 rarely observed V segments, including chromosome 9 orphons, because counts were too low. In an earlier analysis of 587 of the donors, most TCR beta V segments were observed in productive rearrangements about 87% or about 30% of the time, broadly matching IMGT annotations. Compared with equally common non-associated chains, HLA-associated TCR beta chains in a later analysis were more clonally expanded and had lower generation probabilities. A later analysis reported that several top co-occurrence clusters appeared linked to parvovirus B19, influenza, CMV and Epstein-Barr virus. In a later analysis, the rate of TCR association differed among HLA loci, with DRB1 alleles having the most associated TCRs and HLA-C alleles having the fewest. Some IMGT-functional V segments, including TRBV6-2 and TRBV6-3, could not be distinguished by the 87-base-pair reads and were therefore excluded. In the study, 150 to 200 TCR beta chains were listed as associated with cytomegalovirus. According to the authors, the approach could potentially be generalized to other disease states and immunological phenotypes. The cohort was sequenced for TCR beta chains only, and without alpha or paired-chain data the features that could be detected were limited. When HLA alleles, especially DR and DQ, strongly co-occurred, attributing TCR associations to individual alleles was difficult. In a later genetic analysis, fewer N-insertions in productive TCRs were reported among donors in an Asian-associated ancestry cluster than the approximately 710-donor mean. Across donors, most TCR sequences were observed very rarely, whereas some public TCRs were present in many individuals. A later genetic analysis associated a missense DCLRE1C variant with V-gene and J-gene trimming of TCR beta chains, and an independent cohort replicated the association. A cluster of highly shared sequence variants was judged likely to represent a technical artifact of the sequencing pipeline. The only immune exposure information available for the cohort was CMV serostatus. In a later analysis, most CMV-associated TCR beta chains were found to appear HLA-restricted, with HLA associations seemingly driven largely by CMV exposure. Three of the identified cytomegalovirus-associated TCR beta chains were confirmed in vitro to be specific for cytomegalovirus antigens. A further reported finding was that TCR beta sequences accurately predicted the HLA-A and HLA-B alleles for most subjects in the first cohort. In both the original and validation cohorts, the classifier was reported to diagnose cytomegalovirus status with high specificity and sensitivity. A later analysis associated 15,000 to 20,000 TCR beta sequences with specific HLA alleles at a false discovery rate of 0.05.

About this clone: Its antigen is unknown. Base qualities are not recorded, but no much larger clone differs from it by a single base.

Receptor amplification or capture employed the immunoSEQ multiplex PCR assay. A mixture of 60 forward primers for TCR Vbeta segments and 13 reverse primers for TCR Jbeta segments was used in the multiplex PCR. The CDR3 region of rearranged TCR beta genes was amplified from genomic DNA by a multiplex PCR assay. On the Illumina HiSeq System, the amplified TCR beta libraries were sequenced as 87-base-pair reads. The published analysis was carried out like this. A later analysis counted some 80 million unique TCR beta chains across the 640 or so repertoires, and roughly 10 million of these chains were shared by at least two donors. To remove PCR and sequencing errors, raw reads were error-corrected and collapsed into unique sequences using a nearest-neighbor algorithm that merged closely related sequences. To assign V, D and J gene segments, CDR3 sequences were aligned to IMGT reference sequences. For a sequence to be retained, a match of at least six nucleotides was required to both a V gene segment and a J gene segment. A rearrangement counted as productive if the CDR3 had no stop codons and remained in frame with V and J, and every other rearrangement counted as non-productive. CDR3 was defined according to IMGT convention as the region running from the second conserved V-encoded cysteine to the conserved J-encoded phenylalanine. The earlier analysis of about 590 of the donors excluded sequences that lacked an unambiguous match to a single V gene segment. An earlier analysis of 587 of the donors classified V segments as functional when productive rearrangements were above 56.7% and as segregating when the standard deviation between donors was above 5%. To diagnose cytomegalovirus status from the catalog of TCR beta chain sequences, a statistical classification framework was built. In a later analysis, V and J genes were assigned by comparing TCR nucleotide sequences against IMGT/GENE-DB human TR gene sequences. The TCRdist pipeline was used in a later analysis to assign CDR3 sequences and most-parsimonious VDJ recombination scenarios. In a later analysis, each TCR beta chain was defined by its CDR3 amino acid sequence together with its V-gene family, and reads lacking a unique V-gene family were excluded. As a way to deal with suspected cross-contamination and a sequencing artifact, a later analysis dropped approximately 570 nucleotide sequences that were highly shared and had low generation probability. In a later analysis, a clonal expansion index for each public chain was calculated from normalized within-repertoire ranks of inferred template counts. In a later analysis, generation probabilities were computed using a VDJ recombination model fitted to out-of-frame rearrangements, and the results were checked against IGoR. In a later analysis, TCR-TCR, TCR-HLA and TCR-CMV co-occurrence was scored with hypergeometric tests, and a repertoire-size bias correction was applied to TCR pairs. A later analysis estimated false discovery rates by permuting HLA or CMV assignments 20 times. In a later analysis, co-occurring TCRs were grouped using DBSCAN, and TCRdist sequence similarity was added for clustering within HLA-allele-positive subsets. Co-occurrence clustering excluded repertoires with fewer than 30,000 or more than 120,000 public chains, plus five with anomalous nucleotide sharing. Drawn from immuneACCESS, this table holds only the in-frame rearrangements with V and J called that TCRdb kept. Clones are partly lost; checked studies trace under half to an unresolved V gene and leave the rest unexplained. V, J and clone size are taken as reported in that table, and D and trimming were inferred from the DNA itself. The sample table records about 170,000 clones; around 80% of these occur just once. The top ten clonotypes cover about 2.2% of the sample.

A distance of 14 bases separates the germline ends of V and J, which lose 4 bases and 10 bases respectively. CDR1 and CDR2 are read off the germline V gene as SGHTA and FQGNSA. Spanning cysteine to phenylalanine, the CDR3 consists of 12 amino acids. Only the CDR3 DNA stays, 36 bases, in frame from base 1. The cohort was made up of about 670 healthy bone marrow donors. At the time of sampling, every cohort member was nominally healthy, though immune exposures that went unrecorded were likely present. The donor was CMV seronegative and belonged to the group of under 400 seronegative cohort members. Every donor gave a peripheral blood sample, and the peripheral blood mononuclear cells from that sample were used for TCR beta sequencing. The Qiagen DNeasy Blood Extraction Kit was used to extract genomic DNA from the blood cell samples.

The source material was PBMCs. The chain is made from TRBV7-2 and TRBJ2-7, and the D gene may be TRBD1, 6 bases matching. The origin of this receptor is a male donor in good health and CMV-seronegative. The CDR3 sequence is CASSSFTGNQYF. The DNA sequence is TGTGCCAGCAGCTCCTTTACAGGGAATCAGTACTTC.